This T cell receptor (beta chain) originates from a study of identical twins. A template switching step contributed a universal primer site, while unique molecular identifiers were present in the cDNA. Via MiXCR, TCRdb re-called the 5' RACE reads, giving one row per CDR3 protein. Of 500,000 to 550,000 distinct CDR3 sequences listed, 20% to 25% were seen once; the top ten hold approximately 0.52%. This clonotype showed up many times. The V gene lost 3 bases and the J gene lost 0 bases, with 12 bases spanning the gap. The CDR3 sequence is 16 residues long. The same data also contributed to another study, on yellow fever vaccine responses in identical twins. That investigation notes: In identical twins, vaccine T cell responses appeared partly shared and partly individual.

This TCR derives from a woman aged 18-30 years in good health. J is TRBJ2-1 and V is TRBV12-3 or TRBV12-4; D uncertain. The sequencing input was CD4+ T cells sorted from blood. The chain's CDR3 is CASSFDADLSYNEQFF. In nucleotides, the CDR3 is TGTGCCAGCAGTTTTGACGCGGATCTCTCCTACAATGAGCAGTTCTTC.